This entry lists 13 T cell receptor beta chains sequenced from one sample in a study of technical replicates of blood from four donors. Produced via immunoSEQ multiplex PCR; TCRdb's table is partial and in-frame only. The sample lists just under 100,000 clones, about 95% occurring once. The sequencing sample was made of T cells isolated from PBMCs. These receptors all stem from a human donor in good health.

CDR3 in DNA: TGTGCCAGCAGCCAAGATTTACCCGGGACAGTCGGCTACAATGAGCAGTTCTTC. Translation gives CASSQDLPGTVGYNEQFF. The gene calls are TRBV4-2 and TRBJ2-1, with 7 bases matching TRBD1. Unmatched junction bases numbered 11, after V lost 0 bases and J lost 3 bases. The CDR3 is made up of 18 amino acids. Germline V CDR1 and CDR2: LGHNA, YNFKEQ.

V gene TRBV7-6 combines with J gene TRBJ2-7, with D possibly TRBD2 on 5 matching bases. This CDR3 spans 14 amino acids. V lost 1 base, J lost 0 bases, and 7 bases lay in between. Germline assignment: CDR1 SGHVS and CDR2 FNYEAQ. The chain's CDR3 is CASSLDGNSYEQYF. The CDR3, as DNA: TGTGCCAGCAGCTTAGACGGGAACTCCTACGAGCAGTACTTC.

The rearrangement uses TRBV11-2 and TRBJ1-1, with a weak D call TRBD1 (5 bases). The CDR3 is 15 residues long. The V gene's germline CDR1 is SGHAT and CDR2 FQNNGV. V was trimmed by 5 bases and J by 6 bases, leaving 19 bases between them. The CDR3 protein is CASSPQQVNPPEAFF. CDR3 DNA sequence: TGTGCCAGCAGCCCACAACAGGTTAACCCCCCTGAAGCTTTCTTT.

This rearrangement joins TRBV19 to TRBJ2-5, with TRBD2 identical over 10 bases. CDR3 size: 15 residues. J lost 5 bases, V lost 1 base, and 4 bases had no gene match. Germline V gene data show CDR1 as LNHDA and CDR2 as SQIVND (reference sequence). In DNA, the CDR3 is TGTGCCAGTAGTATAGGAGCTAGCGGGAGTGAGACCCAGTACTTC. Its translation is CASSIGASGSETQYF.

The CDR3 DNA is TGTGCCAGCAGAAATGACAGGGGGAGGTACGAGCAGTACTTC. This gives the protein CASRNDRGRYEQYF. The chain recombines TRBV6-5 with TRBJ2-7, with TRBD1 matching 9 bases. V dropped 6 bases and J dropped 4; count of bases not matched to a gene: 7. The CDR3 has 14 amino acids. In germline, CDR1 is MNHEY, CDR2 SVGAGI.

The gene calls are TRBV4-2 and TRBJ1-4, with a possible D match to TRBD1 (5 bases). From germline, CDR1 is LGHNA and CDR2 YNFKEQ. The CDR3 covers 15 residues. Deletions cut 4 bases from V and 7 bases from J, with 16 bases between. The CDR3 loop is CASSLRASLAEKLFF. The CDR3 DNA reads as TGTGCCAGCAGCCTCAGGGCCTCTTTGGCTGAAAAACTGTTTTTT.

The chain is built from TRBV27 and TRBJ2-7; 9 nucleotides agree with TRBD1. The junction had 14 bases not matched to a gene; V was cut back by 3 bases and J by 2 bases. CDR3 length: 18 residues. Germline lookup yields CDR1 MNHEY and CDR2 SMNVEV (reference sequence). CDR3 region: CASSFGLATGTGPYEQYF. CDR3 DNA: TGTGCCAGCAGTTTCGGGTTAGCCACCGGGACAGGGCCCTACGAGCAGTACTTC.

This rearrangement joins TRBV11-2 to TRBJ2-7; D gene unclear. CDR3 length: 16 residues. Trimming cost V 0 bases and J 5 bases, with 17 bases left between them. The germline V gene has CDR1 SGHAT and CDR2 FQNNGV. The CDR3 here is CASSLDLWAQFDEQYF. The CDR3, as DNA: TGTGCCAGCAGCTTAGATCTGTGGGCGCAATTTGACGAGCAGTACTTC.

The chain carries TRBV6-5 and TRBJ1-4, with 8 bases aligning to TRBD1. This CDR3 spans 14 amino acids. The germline V gene has CDR1 MNHEY and CDR2 SVGAGI. V gave up 6 bases and J gave up 7 bases; unmatched junction bases: 7. The CDR3: CASRGQVTSEKLFF. CDR3 nucleotide sequence: TGTGCCAGCAGGGGACAGGTTACGAGTGAAAAACTGTTTTTT.

The chain recombines TRBV6-6 with TRBJ2-2; TRBD2 matches 11 bases. The CDR3 length is 16 residues. Germline lookup yields CDR1 MNHNY and CDR2 SVGAGI (reference sequence). Losses at the gene ends were 6 bases for V and 3 bases for J; bases not matched to a gene: 6. The CDR3 spells CASSLTSGGYTGELFF. The CDR3, as DNA: TGTGCCAGCAGCCTAACTAGCGGGGGTTACACCGGGGAGCTGTTTTTT.

Concerning this clone itself: Other DNA sequences in the same sample also yield this CDR3. The genes are TRBV7-2 and TRBJ1-2, with a tentative D call TRBD1 (6 bases). V gave up 3 bases and J gave up 3 bases, with 17 bases separating them. The CDR3 has 16 amino acids. Per germline, CDR1 SGHTA and CDR2 FQGNSA. Written as DNA, the CDR3 is TGTGCCAGCAGCTTGAAAGGGGCAGGGGAGCACTATGGCTACACCTTC. Translated, it gives CASSLKGAGEHYGYTF.

This clone was seen only once. This chain connects TRBV4-2 to TRBJ2-7, with 11 bases fitting TRBD1. CDR1 and CDR2 from the germline V gene are LGHNA and YNFKEQ. The V segment lost 3 bases and the J segment 3 bases; nucleotides outside the gene matches: 4. CDR3 length: 15 amino acids. CDR3 DNA sequence: TGTGCCAGCAGCCAGACCGGGACAGGGGGCTACGAGCAGTACTTC. Translating gives CASSQTGTGGYEQYF.

This clone came up once. The gene calls are TRBV2 and TRBJ2-7, with TRBD2 identical over 9 bases. From germline, CDR1 is SNHLY and CDR2 FYNNEI. The trim removed 3 bases at V and 4 bases at J, leaving 10 bases unmatched. This CDR3 has 16 amino acids. In DNA, the CDR3 is TGTGCCAGCAGTGAGGGGTCGCGGGGGGGCAGGTACGAGCAGTACTTC. This translates into CASSEGSRGGRYEQYF.